Here is one T cell receptor (beta chain) with its context. The data derive from a study of blood T cell repertoires in COVID-19. The CDR3 length is 14 residues. The V and J ends lost 3 bases and 8 bases, in that order; junction bases with no gene match: 6. Germline values: CDR1 SGHTA, CDR2 FQGNSA. Source study methods: Cell counts per sample came from amplifying reference gene primers. The data were produced by immunoSEQ multiplex PCR, yet TCRdb's version contains in-frame clones alone and is incomplete. V and J calls and clone size are copied from that table; D and trimming were computed from the DNA. This table holds around 200,000 clones, more than 75% found once.

Sequencing was performed on peripheral blood. The receptor comes from a woman of 80 years or more with acute or convalescent COVID-19. This chain joins TRBV7-2 and TRBJ2-1, with TRBD2 matching over 8 bases. In DNA, the CDR3 is TGTGCCAGCAGCTTTTTGCGGGAGGTCCATGAGCAGTTCTTC. It specifies CASSFLREVHEQFF. Variable domain in full (rest from reference TRBV7-2 and TRBJ2-1): GAGVSQSPSNKVTEKGKDVELRCDPISGHTALYWYRQSLGQGLEFLIYFQGNSAPDKSGLPSDRFSAERTGGSVSTLTIQRTQQEDSAVYLCASSFLREVHEQFFGPGTRLTVL.